Presented here are 12 T cell receptor beta chains from one specimen sequenced in a study of blood T cell repertoires in COVID-19. The table came from immunoSEQ multiplex PCR; TCRdb's copy has only in-frame clones and leaves some out. In the table there are tens of thousands of clones, approximately 83% of which are singletons. The sequencing input was peripheral blood. These receptors originate from a human donor in a cohort sampled during active COVID-19. The donor label of this sample is uncertain.

This clone was counted a few times. Here the CDR3 reads CATSDPSGTGGNEQFF. CDR3 bases: TGTGCCACCAGTGACCCTAGCGGGACCGGGGGAAATGAGCAGTTCTTC. The chain has TRBV24-1 and TRBJ2-1; TRBD2 matches 9 bases. V dropped 4 bases and J dropped 7; count of bases not matched to a gene: 10. Germline CDR1 and CDR2: KGHDR and SFDVKD. There are 16 residues in the CDR3.

This clone was recorded only once. The rearrangement links TRBV2 to TRBJ2-3; TRBD1 matches 10 bases. The CDR3 is made up of 18 amino acids. J gave up 3 bases and V 5 bases, and 14 bases lay outside the gene matches. CDR1 is SNHLY, CDR2 FYNNEI, per germline. For the CDR3, the DNA is TGTGCCAGCAGTTTGGGGGACAGGGGAAGTTCACGGACAGATACGCAGTATTTT. Translated, it gives CASSLGDRGSSRTDTQYF.

The CDR3: CASSVRLAGGTGEQFF. Written as DNA, the CDR3 is TGTGCCAGCAGTGTCCGGCTAGCGGGGGGGACTGGGGAGCAGTTCTTC. This chain uses TRBV2 with TRBJ2-1; 12 nucleotides match TRBD2. CDR1 is SNHLY and CDR2 is FYNNEI in the germline V gene. This CDR3 is 16 amino acids long. V shed 4 bases and J 10 bases; nucleotides not matched to a gene: 11.

The chain recombines TRBV28 with TRBJ2-2; D is undetermined. This CDR3 contains 18 residues. Trimming shortened V by 6 bases and J by 1 base, and 21 bases separated the two germline ends. Per the germline V gene, CDR1 is MDHEN and CDR2 is SYDVKM. CDR3 bases: TGTGCCAGCAGCTCTCTCCCCGGTCCCAGGCGGAACACCGGGGAGCTGTTTTTT. This codes for CASSSLPGPRRNTGELFF.

This sequence joins TRBV4-2 and TRBJ2-3; the match to TRBD1 covers 8 bases. The CDR3 has 16 residues. Looked up from germline, CDR1 is LGHNA and CDR2 is YNFKEQ. After removal of 2 bases from V and 8 bases from J, the junction contained 12 bases not matched to a gene. The CDR3 spells CASSQPRTGKSGTQYF. The CDR3, as DNA: TGTGCCAGCAGCCAACCTCGGACAGGGAAGAGTGGTACGCAGTATTTT.

The chain employs TRBV5-6 and TRBJ2-7; 8 bases align to TRBD1. The J segment lost 3 bases and the V segment lost 3 bases, leaving 8 bases of the junction unmatched. Looked up from germline, CDR1 is SGHDT and CDR2 is YYEEEE. This CDR3 spans 15 amino acids. CDR3 coding DNA: TGTGCCAGCAGCTATCCGGGACAGGCCAGCTACGAGCAGTACTTC. Translating gives CASSYPGQASYEQYF.

The gene calls are TRBV5-1 and TRBJ2-5; 11 positions agree with TRBD1. V shed 4 bases and J 5 bases; nucleotides not matched to a gene: 7. Germline V lookup: CDR1 SGHRS, CDR2 YFSETQ. The CDR3 runs 15 residues. CDR3 protein: CASSRTGQGEETQYF. Written as DNA, the CDR3 is TGCGCCAGCAGCAGAACGGGACAGGGGGAGGAGACCCAGTACTTC. The full variable domain, with the rest looked up from reference TRBV5-1 and TRBJ2-5, is KAGVTQTPRYLIKTRGQQVTLSCSPISGHRSVSWYQQTPGQGLQFLFEYFSETQRNKGNFPGRFSGRQFSNSRSEMNVSTLELGDSALYLCASSRTGQGEETQYFGPGTRLLVL.

In its sample, this clone was seen once. J is TRBJ2-7 and V is TRBV2; 9 bases agree with TRBD2. The V gene's germline CDR1 is SNHLY and CDR2 FYNNEI. The CDR3 has 14 residues. V trimming: 4 bases; J trimming: 2 bases; junction bases outside the gene matches: 3. The DNA of the CDR3 is TGTGCCAGCAGTGCTAGCGGGGAGACCTACGAGCAGTACTTC. It specifies CASSASGETYEQYF.

V is TRBV5-1 and J is TRBJ1-2; D gene uncertain. V gave up 2 bases and J gave up 7 bases, with 12 bases separating them. From germline, CDR1 is SGHRS and CDR2 YFSETQ. The CDR3 consists of 13 residues. The CDR3 sequence: CASSLTAASGYTF. CDR3 bases: TGCGCCAGCAGCTTAACTGCTGCCTCTGGCTACACCTTC. Supplemented by reference TRBV5-1 and TRBJ1-2, the full variable domain reads KAGVTQTPRYLIKTRGQQVTLSCSPISGHRSVSWYQQTPGQGLQFLFEYFSETQRNKGNFPGRFSGRQFSNSRSEMNVSTLELGDSALYLCASSLTAASGYTFGSGTRLTVV.

The chain employs TRBV7-2 and TRBJ2-6, with D unresolved. Per germline, CDR1 SGHTA and CDR2 FQGNSA. V dropped 1 base and J dropped 0 bases, with 7 bases sitting between them. CDR3 size: 16 residues. CDR3: CASSLGADSGANVLTF. The CDR3 bases are TGTGCCAGCAGCTTAGGGGCAGACTCTGGGGCCAACGTCCTGACTTTC.

This clone was seen a handful of times. The chain carries TRBV5-1 and TRBJ2-5; D is possibly TRBD2 (6 bases). This CDR3 spans 17 amino acids. The V end lost 3 bases, the J end lost 2 bases, and 20 bases lay between the germline ends. The germline CDR1 and CDR2 sequences are SGHRS and YFSETQ. This CDR3 is CASSSDPGLLFQETQYF. DNA of the CDR3: TGCGCCAGCAGCTCCGACCCGGGACTTCTATTTCAAGAGACCCAGTACTTC. Based on the CDR3 plus reference TRBV5-1 and TRBJ2-5, the full variable domain is KAGVTQTPRYLIKTRGQQVTLSCSPISGHRSVSWYQQTPGQGLQFLFEYFSETQRNKGNFPGRFSGRQFSNSRSEMNVSTLELGDSALYLCASSSDPGLLFQETQYFGPGTRLLVL.

This chain connects TRBV27 to TRBJ2-5, with 10 bases aligning to TRBD2. The germline V gene encodes CDR1 MNHEY and CDR2 SMNVEV (reference sequence). J gave up 13 bases and V 5 bases, and 25 bases lay outside the gene matches. This CDR3 has 18 amino acids. Written as DNA, the CDR3 is TGTGCCAGCAGTGAACGCCCGACGGGGCTAGCGGGGGTCTCCAGTCTGTACTTC. Translating it yields CASSERPTGLAGVSSLYF.